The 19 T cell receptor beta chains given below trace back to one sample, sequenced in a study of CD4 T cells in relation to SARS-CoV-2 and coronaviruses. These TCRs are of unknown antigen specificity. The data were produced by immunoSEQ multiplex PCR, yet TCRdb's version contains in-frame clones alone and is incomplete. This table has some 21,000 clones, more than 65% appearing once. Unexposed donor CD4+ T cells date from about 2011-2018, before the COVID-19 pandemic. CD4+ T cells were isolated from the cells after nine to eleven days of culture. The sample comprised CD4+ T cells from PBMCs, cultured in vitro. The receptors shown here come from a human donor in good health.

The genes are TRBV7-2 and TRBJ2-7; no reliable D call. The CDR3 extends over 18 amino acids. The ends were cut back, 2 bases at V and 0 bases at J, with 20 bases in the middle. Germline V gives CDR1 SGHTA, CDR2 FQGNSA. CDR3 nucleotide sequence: TGTGCCAGCAGCTTAAACCTTCCCCCCATGGACGGCTCCTACGAGCAGTACTTC. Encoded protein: CASSLNLPPMDGSYEQYF.

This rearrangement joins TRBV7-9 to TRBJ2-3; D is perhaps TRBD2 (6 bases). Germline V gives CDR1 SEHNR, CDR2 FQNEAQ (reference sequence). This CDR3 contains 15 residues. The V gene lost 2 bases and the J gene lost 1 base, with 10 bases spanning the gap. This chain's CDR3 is CASSLWRGRTDTQYF. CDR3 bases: TGTGCCAGCAGCTTATGGCGGGGACGCACAGATACGCAGTATTTT.

CDR3: CASRLGTVLEKLFF. CDR3 DNA: TGTGCCAGCAGACTTGGGACAGTGTTGGAAAAACTGTTTTTT. The J gene is TRBJ1-4, the V gene TRBV2, with 7 bases that match TRBD1. The length of the CDR3 is 14 residues. The V gene end was trimmed by 6 bases and the J gene end by 8 bases; junction bases not matched to a gene: 9. The germline gives CDR1 SNHLY, CDR2 FYNNEI.

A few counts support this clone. The chain's CDR3 is CASSESGTAPYEQYF. For the CDR3, the DNA is TGCGCCAGCAGTGAGTCCGGGACAGCACCCTACGAGCAGTACTTC. The chain links TRBV10-1 to TRBJ2-7; 7 bases align to TRBD1. The CDR3 is made up of 15 amino acids. Germline V gene sequence: CDR1 WNHNN, CDR2 SYGVQD (reference sequence). Losses at the gene ends were 0 bases for V and 2 bases for J; bases not matched to a gene: 4.

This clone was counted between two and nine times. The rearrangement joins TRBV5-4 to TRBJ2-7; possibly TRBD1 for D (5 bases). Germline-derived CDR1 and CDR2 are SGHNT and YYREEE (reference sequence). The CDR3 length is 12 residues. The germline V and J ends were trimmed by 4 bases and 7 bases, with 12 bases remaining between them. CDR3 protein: CASSQDKREQYF. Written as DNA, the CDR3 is TGTGCCAGCAGCCAGGACAAACGGGAGCAGTACTTC.

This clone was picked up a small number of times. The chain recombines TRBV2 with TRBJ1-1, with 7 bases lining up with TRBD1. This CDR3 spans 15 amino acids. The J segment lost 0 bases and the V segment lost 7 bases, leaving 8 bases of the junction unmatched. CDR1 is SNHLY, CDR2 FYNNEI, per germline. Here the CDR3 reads CASKGAGSMNTEAFF. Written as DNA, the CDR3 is TGTGCCAGCAAGGGGGCAGGAAGCATGAACACTGAAGCTTTCTTT.

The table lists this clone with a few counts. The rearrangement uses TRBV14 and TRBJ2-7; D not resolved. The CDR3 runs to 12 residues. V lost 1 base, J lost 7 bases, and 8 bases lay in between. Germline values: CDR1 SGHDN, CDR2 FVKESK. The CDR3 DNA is TGTGCCAGCAGCCAAGTTGGGCGGGAGCAGTACTTC. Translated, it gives CASSQVGREQYF.

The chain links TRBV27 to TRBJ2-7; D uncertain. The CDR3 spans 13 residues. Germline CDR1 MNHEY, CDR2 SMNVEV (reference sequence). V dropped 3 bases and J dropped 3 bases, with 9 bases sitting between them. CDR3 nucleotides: TGTGCCAGCAGTTTTACGTCAGGCTACGAGCAGTACTTC. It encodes CASSFTSGYEQYF.

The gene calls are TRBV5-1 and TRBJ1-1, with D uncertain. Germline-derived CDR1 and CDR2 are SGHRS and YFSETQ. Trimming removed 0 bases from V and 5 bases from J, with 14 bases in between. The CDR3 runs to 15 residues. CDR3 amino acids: CASSLAPRTGTEAFF. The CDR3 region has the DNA TGCGCCAGCAGCTTGGCTCCCAGAACGGGAACTGAAGCTTTCTTT.

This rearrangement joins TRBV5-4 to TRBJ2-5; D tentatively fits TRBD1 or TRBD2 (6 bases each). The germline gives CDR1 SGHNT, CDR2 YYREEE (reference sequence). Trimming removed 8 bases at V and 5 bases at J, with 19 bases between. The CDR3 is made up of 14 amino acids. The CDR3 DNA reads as TGTGCCAGTAGTATACAGGGTGGGGGGGAGACCCAGTACTTC. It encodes CASSIQGGGETQYF.

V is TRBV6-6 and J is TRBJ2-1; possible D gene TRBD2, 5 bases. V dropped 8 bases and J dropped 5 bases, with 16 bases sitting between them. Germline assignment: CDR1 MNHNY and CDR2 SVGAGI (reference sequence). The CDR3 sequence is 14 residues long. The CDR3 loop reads CASSSRRLNNEQFF. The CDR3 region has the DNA TGTGCCAGCTCTTCGCGACGACTAAACAATGAGCAGTTCTTC.

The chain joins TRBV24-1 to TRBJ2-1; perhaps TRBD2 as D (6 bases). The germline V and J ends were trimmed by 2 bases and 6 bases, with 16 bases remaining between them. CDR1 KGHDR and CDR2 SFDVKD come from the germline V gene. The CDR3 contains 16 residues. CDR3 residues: CATSDWGGGTSNEQFF. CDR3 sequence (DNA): TGTGCCACCAGTGATTGGGGAGGCGGGACCTCCAATGAGCAGTTCTTC.

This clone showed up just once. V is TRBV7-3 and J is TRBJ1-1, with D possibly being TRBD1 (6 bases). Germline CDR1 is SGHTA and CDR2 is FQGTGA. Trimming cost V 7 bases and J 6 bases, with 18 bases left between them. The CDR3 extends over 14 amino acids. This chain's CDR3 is CASTAGVQGSEAFF. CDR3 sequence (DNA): TGTGCCAGCACTGCAGGGGTACAGGGCTCTGAAGCTTTCTTT.

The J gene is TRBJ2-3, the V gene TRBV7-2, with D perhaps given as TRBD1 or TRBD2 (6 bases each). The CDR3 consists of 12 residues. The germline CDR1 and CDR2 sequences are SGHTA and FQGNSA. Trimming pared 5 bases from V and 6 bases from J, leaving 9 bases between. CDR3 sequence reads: CASSRRGDTQYF. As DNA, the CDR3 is TGTGCCAGCAGCCGGAGGGGGGATACGCAGTATTTT.

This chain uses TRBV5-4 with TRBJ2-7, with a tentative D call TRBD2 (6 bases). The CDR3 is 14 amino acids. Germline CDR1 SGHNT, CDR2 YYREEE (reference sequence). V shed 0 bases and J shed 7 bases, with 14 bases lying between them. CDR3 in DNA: TGTGCCAGCAGCTTGGTGGGCGGGATCCGAGAGCAGTACTTC. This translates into CASSLVGGIREQYF.

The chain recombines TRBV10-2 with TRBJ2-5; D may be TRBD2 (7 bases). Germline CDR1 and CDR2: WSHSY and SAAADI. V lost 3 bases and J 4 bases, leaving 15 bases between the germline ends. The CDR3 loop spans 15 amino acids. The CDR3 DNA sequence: TGCGCCAGCAGTGATCCTGGCGGGGGCGGAGAGACCCAGTACTTC. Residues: CASSDPGGGGETQYF.

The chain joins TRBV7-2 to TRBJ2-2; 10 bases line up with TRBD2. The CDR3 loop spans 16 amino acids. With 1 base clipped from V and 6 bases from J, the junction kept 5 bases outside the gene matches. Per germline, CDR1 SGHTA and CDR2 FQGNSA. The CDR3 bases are TGTGCCAGCAGCTTAGATAGAGCGGGGGGGGCCGGGGAGCTGTTTTTT. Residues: CASSLDRAGGAGELFF.

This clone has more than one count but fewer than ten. CDR3 region: CSVKQGGRPEAFF. The CDR3 nucleotides read TGCAGCGTTAAACAGGGCGGGCGACCTGAAGCTTTCTTT. The genes are TRBV29-1 and TRBJ1-1, with D perhaps TRBD1 (6 bases). The CDR3 is 13 residues long. Trimming removed 5 bases from V and 6 bases from J, with 16 bases in between. The germline V gene encodes CDR1 SQVTM and CDR2 ANQGSEA.

The CDR3 DNA follows: TGTGCCAGCAGCGTAGAGATAAAGAGCTCTGGAAACACCATATATTTT. Its translation is CASSVEIKSSGNTIYF. The chain combines TRBV9 with TRBJ1-3; D is ambiguous. The length of the CDR3 is 16 residues. V was trimmed by 0 bases and J by 0 bases, leaving 10 bases between them. Per the germline V gene, CDR1 is SGDLS and CDR2 is YYNGEE.